One and the same sample provided the 17 T cell receptor beta chains below, sequenced in a study of pediatric ulcerative colitis. Some clones are missing from TCRdb's copy, which holds only in-frame ones; the method was immunoSEQ multiplex PCR. The sample lists around 61,000 clones, about 86% seen once, with about 3.5% in the top ten. The sequencing sample was made of blood. The source is a boy between 5 and 17 years old with severe ulcerative colitis.

As to this clone: The junction departs from germline at one end; a sequencing error may be responsible. The genes are TRBV7-7 and TRBJ2-1, with unresolved D. CDR3 length equals 14 residues. Germline V CDR1 and CDR2: SSHAT, FNYEAQ (reference sequence). CDR3 bases: TGTGCTAGCAGCTTACGTCTAGACTACAATGAGCAGTTCTTC. Its translation is CASSLRLDYNEQFF.

The V call is TRBV7-9, the J call TRBJ2-1, with 9 bases matching TRBD2. This CDR3 contains 17 residues. V lost 0 bases to trimming and J lost 10 bases; unmatched junction nucleotides: 13. The V gene's germline CDR1 is SEHNR and CDR2 FQNEAQ (reference sequence). The CDR3 loop is CASSLAVVPALAGEQFF. Written as DNA, the CDR3 is TGTGCCAGCAGCTTAGCGGTCGTACCAGCACTAGCGGGCGAGCAGTTCTTC.

The chain carries TRBV20-1 and TRBJ2-1; D gene unclear. Trimming took 6 bases from V and 4 from J, leaving 7 bases between them. The CDR3 has 11 residues. CDR1 is DFQATT, CDR2 SNEGSKA, per germline (reference sequence). This CDR3 is CSAPRYNEQFF. The CDR3 region has the DNA TGCAGTGCCCCAAGGTACAATGAGCAGTTCTTC.

The rearrangement uses TRBV29-1 and TRBJ1-5; 10 bases align to TRBD1. The V gene end was trimmed by 4 bases and the J gene end by 3 bases; junction bases not matched to a gene: 6. The CDR3 is 15 residues long. Germline V gene data show CDR1 as SQVTM and CDR2 as ANQGSEA. The CDR3 DNA reads as TGCAGCGTTGGTGTCGGGACAGGGGCCAATCAGCCCCAGCATTTT. Translated: CSVGVGTGANQPQHF.

The chain links TRBV27 to TRBJ1-2, with D uncertain. V was trimmed by 2 bases and J by 1 base, leaving 5 bases between them. The length of the CDR3 is 13 residues. Germline V gene lookup returns CDR1 MNHEY and CDR2 SMNVEV (reference sequence). The CDR3 spells CASSLGNNYGYTF. The CDR3 DNA sequence: TGTGCCAGCAGTTTAGGGAATAACTATGGCTACACCTTC.

This chain connects TRBV2 to TRBJ1-5; 7 bases fit TRBD1. Trimming took 4 bases from V and 4 from J; bases not matched to a gene: 4. This CDR3 is built from 14 residues. Germline V gene sequence: CDR1 SNHLY, CDR2 FYNNEI. CDR3 amino acids: CASSGQGGNQPQHF. The CDR3 coding sequence is TGTGCCAGCAGTGGACAGGGCGGTAATCAGCCCCAGCATTTT.

V and J are TRBV4-3 and TRBJ1-2, with no clear D. CDR3 length equals 15 residues. With 0 bases removed from V and 4 bases from J, the gap between germline ends came to 12 bases. Germline values: CDR1 LGHNA, CDR2 YSLEER. The CDR3 coding sequence is TGCGCCAGCAGCCAAGATCTCCGAAGCTTCTATGGCTACACCTTC. It is translated as CASSQDLRSFYGYTF.

The V call is TRBV5-1, the J call TRBJ1-1; TRBD1 matches at 12 bases. CDR3 length: 17 amino acids. V shed 3 bases, J shed 3 bases, and the junction held 9 bases outside the gene matches. Germline assignment: CDR1 SGHRS and CDR2 YFSETQ. The CDR3 here is CASSWGQGARGDTEAFF. CDR3 coding DNA: TGCGCCAGCAGCTGGGGACAGGGGGCTCGAGGGGACACTGAAGCTTTCTTT.

V and J are TRBV5-1 and TRBJ2-1; D remains ambiguous. CDR1 SGHRS and CDR2 YFSETQ come from the germline V gene. This CDR3 region has 14 residues. V lost 2 bases and J lost 7, with 13 bases in between. The CDR3 region is CASSFGERSNEQFF. CDR3 DNA: TGCGCCAGCAGCTTTGGAGAGAGGTCAAATGAGCAGTTCTTC.

This clone came up a few times. J is TRBJ1-2 and V is TRBV18, with D unclear. This CDR3 region has 12 residues. Trimming took off 3 bases at V and 5 bases at J, with 7 bases between the two ends. Germline CDR1 and CDR2: KGHSH and LQKENI. CDR3 in DNA: TGTGCCAGCTCACCTACATATTATGGCTACACCTTC. Its translation: CASSPTYYGYTF.

The chain links TRBV10-3 to TRBJ2-7; 8 bases fit TRBD2. CDR1 is ENHRY, CDR2 SYGVKD, per germline. The ends lost 0 bases at V and 2 bases at J; junction bases unmatched: 9. The CDR3 extends over 17 amino acids. CDR3 sequence (DNA): TGTGCCATCAGTGAGTCAAGGAGCGGGAGAAACCCCTACGAGCAGTACTTC. Its protein product is CAISESRSGRNPYEQYF.

CDR3 sequence: CSALDREKLFF. CDR3 in DNA: TGCAGTGCTCTGGACCGTGAAAAACTGTTTTTT. This chain links TRBV20-1 with TRBJ1-4; D ambiguous. The V and J ends lost 5 bases and 7 bases respectively, with 8 bases between them. The germline V gene has CDR1 DFQATT and CDR2 SNEGSKA (reference sequence). The CDR3 extends over 11 amino acids.

This sequence joins TRBV6-6 and TRBJ1-1; 10 nucleotides line up with TRBD1. The V and J ends lost 5 bases and 0 bases, in that order; junction bases with no gene match: 6. CDR1 and CDR2 from the germline V gene are MNHNY and SVGAGI (reference sequence). This CDR3 spans 16 amino acids. CDR3 residues: CASSLDRGPMNTEAFF. CDR3 in DNA: TGTGCCAGCAGTCTAGACAGGGGGCCCATGAACACTGAAGCTTTCTTT.

This clone was recorded once. The chain links TRBV5-4 to TRBJ1-2, with D possibly being TRBD1 (5 bases). V lost 3 bases and J 2 bases, leaving 14 bases between the germline ends. Germline V lookup: CDR1 SGHNT, CDR2 YYREEE (reference sequence). The CDR3 runs 15 residues. This CDR3 is CASSWGGEPNYGYTF. The CDR3 DNA reads as TGTGCCAGCAGCTGGGGAGGGGAACCCAACTATGGCTACACCTTC. Looking up the rest from reference TRBV5-4 and TRBJ1-2 gives the full variable domain: ETGVTQSPTHLIKTRGQQVTLRCSSQSGHNTVSWYQQALGQGPQFIFQYYREEENGRGNFPPRFSGLQFPNYSSELNVNALELDDSALYLCASSWGGEPNYGYTFGSGTRLTVV.

V is TRBV19 and J is TRBJ2-2; 9 nucleotides match TRBD1. The J segment lost 3 bases and the V segment lost 6 bases, leaving 2 bases of the junction unmatched. Germline loops: CDR1 LNHDA, CDR2 SQIVND (reference sequence). This CDR3 comprises 14 residues. The CDR3 nucleotides read TGTGCCAGTAGCAGGGACAGGGACACCGGGGAGCTGTTTTTT. Its translation: CASSRDRDTGELFF.

This chain joins TRBV12-5 and TRBJ2-3; D call uncertain. With 5 bases removed from V and 5 bases from J, the gap between germline ends came to 8 bases. The length of the CDR3 is 12 residues. Germline V gene data show CDR1 as LGHNT and CDR2 as FRNRAP. The CDR3 loop reads CASGPPGDTQYF. CDR3 nucleotide sequence: TGTGCTAGTGGTCCCCCCGGAGATACGCAGTATTTT.

This sequence joins TRBV7-2 and TRBJ2-1, with 8 bases aligning to TRBD1. Trimming removed 5 bases from V and 10 bases from J; junction bases left unmatched: 10. The CDR3 runs to 14 residues. Looked up from germline, CDR1 is SGHTA and CDR2 is FQGNSA. The CDR3 reads CASSNTRTGNEQFF. CDR3 nucleotides: TGTGCCAGCAGCAATACGAGGACAGGGAACGAGCAGTTCTTC. Looking up the rest from reference TRBV7-2 and TRBJ2-1 gives the full variable domain: GAGVSQSPSNKVTEKGKDVELRCDPISGHTALYWYRQSLGQGLEFLIYFQGNSAPDKSGLPSDRFSAERTGGSVSTLTIQRTQQEDSAVYLCASSNTRTGNEQFFGPGTRLTVL.